The entry below describes one T cell receptor beta chain. Its cognate antigen is unknown. This specimen belongs to a study of cytomegalovirus exposure and HLA in healthy donors. At the level of the study: A preliminary data release comprised tens of millions of unique TCRs obtained from HLA-typed donors.

Study results and limitations: V- and J-gene trimming of TCR beta was linked (in a later analysis) to a missense DCLRE1C variant. When the data were analyzed later, several of the most significant clusters appeared to be linked to common viral pathogens.

PCR amplification relied on 60 Vbeta primers (plus 13 Jbeta primers). Some clones are missing from TCRdb's copy, which holds only in-frame ones; the method was immunoSEQ multiplex PCR. This sample has 95,000 to 150,000 clones, with around 82% found just once. The V gene lost 6 bases and the J gene lost 8 bases, with 16 bases spanning the gap. CDR1 MDHEN and CDR2 SYDVKM come from the germline V gene. CDR3 length equals 13 residues. The V gene is TRBV28, the J gene TRBJ1-2; D ambiguous. Sample: PBMCs. This TCR derives from a woman aged 40 to 50 in good health and CMV-seropositive. CDR3 DNA: TGTGCCAGCAGCAACGTGAACCCCCTAGGCTACACCTTC. This gives the protein CASSNVNPLGYTF.